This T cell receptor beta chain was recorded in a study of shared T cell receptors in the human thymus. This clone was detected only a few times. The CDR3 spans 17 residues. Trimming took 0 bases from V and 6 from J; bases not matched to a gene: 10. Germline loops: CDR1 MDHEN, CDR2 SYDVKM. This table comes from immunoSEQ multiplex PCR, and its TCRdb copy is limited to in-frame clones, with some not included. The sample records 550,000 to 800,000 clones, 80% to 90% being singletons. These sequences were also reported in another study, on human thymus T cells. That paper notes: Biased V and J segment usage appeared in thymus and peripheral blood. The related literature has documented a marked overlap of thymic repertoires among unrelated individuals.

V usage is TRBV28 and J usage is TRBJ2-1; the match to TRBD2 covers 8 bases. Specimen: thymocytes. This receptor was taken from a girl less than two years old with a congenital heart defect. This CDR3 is CASSLCSRAGGCNEQFF. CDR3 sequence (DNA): TGTGCCAGCAGTTTATGCTCCAGGGCGGGGGGATGCAATGAGCAGTTCTTC.